This passage covers 26 T cell receptor beta chains from one sample sequenced in a study of CD8 T cells in Susac syndrome. RNA amounts of about 0.45 to 1 ug underwent reverse transcription with random hexamers. Using its own MiXCR run on the immunoSEQ multiplex PCR reads, TCRdb lists one record per CDR3 protein. In the table there are some 130,000 distinct CDR3 sequences, approximately 90% of which are singletons. The sequencing sample was made of CD8+ T cells from PBMCs. Source of these receptors: a human donor with multiple sclerosis.

The J gene is TRBJ2-1, the V gene TRBV24-1, with D perhaps matching TRBD1 (6 bases). V was clipped by 2 bases and J by 7 bases, with 11 bases between them. The CDR3 runs to 14 residues. CDR1 is KGHDR and CDR2 is SFDVKD in the germline V gene. The CDR3 loop reads CATSDWTAPNEQFF. The DNA of the CDR3 is TGTGCCACCAGTGATTGGACAGCCCCAAATGAGCAGTTCTTC.

The chain joins TRBV19 to TRBJ2-7; TRBD2 aligns across 9 bases. CDR3 length equals 15 residues. Germline V lookup: CDR1 LNHDA, CDR2 SQIVND (reference sequence). The J segment lost 0 bases and the V segment lost 3 bases, leaving 3 bases of the junction unmatched. The CDR3 nucleotides read TGTGCCAGTAGTATCGGTAGCGGGAGCTCCTACGAGCAGTACTTC. This sequence encodes CASSIGSGSSYEQYF.

V gene TRBV9 combines with J gene TRBJ2-7, with D possibly being TRBD1 or TRBD2 (5 bases each). The CDR3 is 15 amino acids. V was trimmed by 0 bases and J by 2 bases, leaving 12 bases between them. Germline CDR1 and CDR2: SGDLS and YYNGEE. The CDR3 loop reads CASSVGDAGTYEQYF. In DNA form, the CDR3 reads TGTGCCAGCAGCGTAGGGGACGCTGGGACCTACGAGCAGTACTTC.

The chain recombines TRBV4-2 with TRBJ2-7; D is unclear. The CDR3 spans 15 residues. Germline CDR1 reads LGHNA; CDR2 reads YNFKEQ. Between the trimmed V and J ends, which lost 0 bases and 3 bases, there was a span of 12 bases. The CDR3 region is CASSQDLLGYYEQYF. In DNA form, the CDR3 reads TGTGCCAGCAGCCAAGATCTTCTAGGTTACTACGAGCAGTACTTC.

The gene calls are TRBV5-6 and TRBJ2-4; D not resolved. Germline V gives CDR1 SGHDT, CDR2 YYEEEE. The CDR3 loop spans 14 amino acids. V was cut by 3 bases and J by 4 bases, with 11 bases left in between. Here the CDR3 reads CASSYAERKNIQYF. The DNA of the CDR3 is TGTGCCAGCAGCTACGCGGAAAGAAAAAACATTCAGTACTTC. The full variable domain, its missing parts supplied by reference TRBV5-6 and TRBJ2-4, is DAGVTQSPTHLIKTRGQQVTLRCSPKSGHDTVSWYQQALGQGPQFIFQYYEEEERQRGNFPDRFSGHQFPNYSSELNVNALLLGDSALYLCASSYAERKNIQYFGAGTRLSVL.

The J gene is TRBJ2-2, the V gene TRBV5-4; D gene uncertain. The germline V and J ends were trimmed by 3 bases and 1 base, with 10 bases remaining between them. The CDR3 totals 15 residues. Germline V gene sequence: CDR1 SGHNT, CDR2 YYREEE (reference sequence). The CDR3 spells CASSSIAENTGELFF. CDR3 nucleotide sequence: TGTGCCAGCAGCTCGATAGCTGAGAACACCGGGGAGCTGTTTTTT.

This clonotype was counted a few times. This sequence joins TRBV5-6 and TRBJ2-2; D is unresolved. CDR3 length equals 15 residues. Deletions cut 0 bases from V and 1 base from J, with 7 bases between. Germline values: CDR1 SGHDT, CDR2 YYEEEE. Here the CDR3 DNA reads TGTGCCAGCAGCTTGGTTCTGGGGAACACCGGGGAGCTGTTTTTT. This sequence encodes CASSLVLGNTGELFF.

V gene TRBV20-1 combines with J gene TRBJ2-1; TRBD2 agrees at 14 bases. V gave up 5 bases and J gave up 0 bases; unmatched junction bases: 3. The CDR3 is 16 residues long. Per the germline V gene, CDR1 is DFQATT and CDR2 is SNEGSKA (reference sequence). The CDR3, as DNA: TGCAGTGCTCCGGGACTAGCGGGAGCCTCCTACAATGAGCAGTTCTTC. Its translation: CSAPGLAGASYNEQFF.

V gene TRBV28 combines with J gene TRBJ2-1, with a possible D match to TRBD2 (5 bases). This CDR3 region has 12 residues. Trimming stripped 5 bases from V and 6 bases from J, with 8 bases between. Germline CDR1 reads MDHEN; CDR2 reads SYDVKM. Here the CDR3 DNA reads TGTGCCAGCAGTGTACGGGGCAATGAGCAGTTCTTC. This sequence encodes CASSVRGNEQFF.

The chain recombines TRBV24-1 with TRBJ2-1; D uncertain. Trimming removed 3 bases at V and 8 bases at J, with 13 bases between. CDR1 is KGHDR, CDR2 SFDVKD, per germline. CDR3 size: 14 residues. The CDR3 sequence is CATSDLDPGHEQFF. In nucleotides, the CDR3 is TGTGCCACCAGTGATCTGGACCCAGGCCATGAGCAGTTCTTC.

The table lists this clonotype with a count of one. The V gene is TRBV13, the J gene TRBJ1-1, with TRBD1 identical over 7 bases. The CDR3 is made up of 14 amino acids. Germline CDR1 reads PRHDT; CDR2 reads FYEKMQ (reference sequence). The trim removed 6 bases at V and 0 bases at J, leaving 4 bases unmatched. Here the CDR3 reads CASRTGEMNTEAFF. As DNA, the CDR3 is TGTGCCAGCAGAACAGGGGAAATGAACACTGAAGCTTTCTTT.

The chain is built from TRBV28 and TRBJ2-7; 7 bases align to TRBD2. Unmatched junction bases numbered 4, after V lost 5 bases and J lost 0 bases. CDR3 size: 14 residues. Germline values: CDR1 MDHEN, CDR2 SYDVKM. CDR3 bases: TGTGCCAGCAGTACATGGGAGGGCTCCTACGAGCAGTACTTC. Translating it yields CASSTWEGSYEQYF.

The chain is built from TRBV29-1 and TRBJ2-3; D may be TRBD1 or TRBD2 (5 bases each). CDR3 length: 14 residues. The germline V gene has CDR1 SQVTM and CDR2 ANQGSEA. The V and J ends lost 6 bases and 0 bases respectively, with 13 bases between them. CDR3 amino acids: CSVRDHRSTDTQYF. The CDR3 DNA follows: TGCAGCGTCCGGGACCACAGGAGCACAGATACGCAGTATTTT.

The chain uses TRBV12-3 or TRBV12-4 and TRBJ2-6; D not certain. CDR3 length: 16 amino acids. V lost 8 bases and J 2 bases, leaving 16 bases between the germline ends. The CDR3 DNA reads TGTGCCAGCTCCGTATCCTACGGCGCTGGGGCCAACGTCCTGACTTTC. This translates into CASSVSYGAGANVLTF.

V usage is TRBV2 and J usage is TRBJ1-3; tentative D call: TRBD1 (5 bases). CDR1 is SNHLY, CDR2 FYNNEI, per germline. V was clipped by 7 bases and J by 0 bases, with 13 bases between them. CDR3 length: 15 residues. The CDR3 DNA is TGTGCCAGCACTCGGGACTTCAGCTCTGGAAACACCATATATTTT. Encoded protein: CASTRDFSSGNTIYF.

This clonotype has just a few counts. V usage is TRBV12-3 or TRBV12-4 and J usage is TRBJ1-1; D call uncertain. V lost 1 base, J lost 8 bases, and 8 bases lay in between. The CDR3 runs 12 residues. CDR3 amino acids: CASSLDGGEAFF. As DNA, the CDR3 is TGTGCCAGCAGTTTAGATGGTGGGGAAGCTTTCTTT.

This clonotype occurred a few times. The rearrangement uses TRBV6-6 and TRBJ1-5; D remains ambiguous. The CDR3 runs to 15 residues. Germline CDR1 and CDR2: MNHNY and SVGAGI (reference sequence). Trimming cost V 2 bases and J 7 bases, with 15 bases left between them. DNA of the CDR3: TGTGCCAGCAGTTACGGCGTACGGTTGGGGCAGCCCCAGCATTTT. Protein product: CASSYGVRLGQPQHF.

The chain is built from TRBV27 and TRBJ2-3; TRBD2 matches 11 bases. Germline CDR1 MNHEY, CDR2 SMNVEV (reference sequence). V was pared by 6 bases and J by 5 bases, with 10 bases of the junction left unmatched. The CDR3 totals 16 residues. CDR3 region: CASSPSLAGVRDTQYF. For the CDR3, the DNA is TGTGCCAGCAGCCCTTCACTAGCGGGAGTTCGAGATACGCAGTATTTT.

V and J are TRBV27 and TRBJ2-4; no clear D gene. V was pared by 6 bases and J by 6 bases, with 6 bases between. Germline CDR1 reads MNHEY; CDR2 reads SMNVEV (reference sequence). This CDR3 contains 11 residues. The CDR3, as DNA: TGTGCCAGCAGCCACAGAAACATTCAGTACTTC. Amino acid sequence: CASSHRNIQYF.

The chain links TRBV6-2 or TRBV6-3 to TRBJ2-1, with TRBD2 matching 8 bases. Germline V CDR1 and CDR2: MNHEY, SVGEGT. V lost 6 bases, J lost 4 bases, and 2 bases stayed unmatched. This CDR3 region has 13 residues. The CDR3 DNA sequence: TGTGCCAGCAGGTTAGCGGGGTACAATGAGCAGTTCTTC. Translation: CASRLAGYNEQFF.

V gene TRBV7-2 combines with J gene TRBJ2-5; 11 bases map to TRBD2. The germline V gene encodes CDR1 SGHTA and CDR2 FQGNSA. The CDR3 consists of 15 residues. The trim removed 3 bases at V and 5 bases at J, leaving 5 bases unmatched. The CDR3 DNA sequence: TGTGCCAGCAGCTTCCTAGCGGGGGGTGAGGAGACCCAGTACTTC. It codes for CASSFLAGGEETQYF.

V gene TRBV7-9 combines with J gene TRBJ2-1; D ambiguous. The CDR3 length is 11 residues. Germline lookup yields CDR1 SEHNR and CDR2 FQNEAQ (reference sequence). The V gene lost 5 bases and the J gene lost 10 bases, with 9 bases spanning the gap. In nucleotides, the CDR3 is TGTGCCAGCAGCCATACTCGGGAGCAGTTCTTC. Its translation is CASSHTREQFF.

This chain joins TRBV10-3 and TRBJ2-7; D call uncertain. Trimming pared 10 bases from V and 3 bases from J, leaving 19 bases between. Germline V gives CDR1 ENHRY, CDR2 SYGVKD. The CDR3 sequence is 14 residues long. The CDR3 DNA reads TGTGCCACCGGCCCCGGATCCCAATACTACGAGCAGTACTTC. Translation: CATGPGSQYYEQYF.

The chain employs TRBV24-1 and TRBJ2-1, with D perhaps matching TRBD1 (5 bases). This CDR3 comprises 15 residues. CDR1 and CDR2 from the germline V gene are KGHDR and SFDVKD. The ends were cut back, 1 base at V and 4 bases at J, with 10 bases in the middle. The CDR3 DNA reads TGTGCCACCAGTGATTTATCGGACACGTACAATGAGCAGTTCTTC. Translated, it gives CATSDLSDTYNEQFF.

This clonotype has only one observation. The V call is TRBV6-6, the J call TRBJ2-7; D not certain. Trimming took off 0 bases at V and 2 bases at J, with 8 bases between the two ends. CDR3 length: 14 residues. CDR1 is MNHNY, CDR2 SVGAGI, per germline (reference sequence). The CDR3 sequence: CASSYSIAPYEQYF. CDR3 bases: TGTGCCAGCAGTTACTCGATTGCGCCCTACGAGCAGTACTTC.

The chain couples TRBV7-2 to TRBJ2-1; D unclear. The germline V and J ends were trimmed by 1 base and 4 bases, with 2 bases remaining between them. Germline-derived CDR1 and CDR2 are SGHTA and FQGNSA. This CDR3 has 12 amino acids. The DNA of the CDR3 is TGTGCCAGCAGCTTAGTTTACAATGAGCAGTTCTTC. Its protein product is CASSLVYNEQFF.